This T cell receptor beta chain appears in the sequencing data of a study of metastatic and nonmetastatic thyroid tumors (dated by TCRdb to about 2020). Looking at the study overall: Repertoires were compared across peripheral blood and tumor or nodule tissue samples from malignant and benign thyroid patients.

Overall study results and their limits: In both blood and tumor samples, malignant tumors were reported to have significantly higher TCR beta diversity than benign nodules.

A word on this clone: What this receptor recognizes is not known. It has no much larger one-base neighbor in the sample; base qualities were not kept.

No treatment had been received by any patient before thyroid surgery. The study retrospectively analysed patient clinical samples collected from about 2012 to 2018 using T-cell receptor beta sequencing. Libraries were made using PCR. The sequencing machine was an Illumina HiSeq 4000. High-throughput sequencing was used to profile the TCR beta-chain CDR3 region of each patient. The source study handled its data this way. The researchers built a classifier to tell apart papillary thyroid cancer patients with distant metastasis, based on CDR3 differences among clinicopathological groups. The Shannon index was used to measure repertoire diversity, and the Morisita-Horn index was used to measure how similar tumor and blood repertoires were. TCRdb handled the public reads itself, with Q25 trimming in fastp and clone calling in MiXCR, and kept productive beta chains. The V and J calls come from TCRdb's annotation, not from the publication. A total of tens of thousands of clones appear in this sample, around 16% of them only once. The top ten constitute about 10% of the sample.

V and J are truncated by 2 bases and 2 bases respectively, leaving an intervening sequence of 9 bases. Based on the germline V gene (reference sequence), the CDR1 and CDR2 sequences are GTSNPN and SVGIG. From the cysteine up to the phenylalanine, the CDR3 has a length of 14 residues. The retained sequence is limited to the CDR3, 42 bases, with the frame set at the first base. The sequenced sample consisted of tumor tissue. This receptor was obtained from a female donor with papillary thyroid cancer or a benign thyroid nodule (not recorded which). Some clones in this sample may be carry-over from other donors' samples. The chain was built from TRBV30 and TRBJ1-4, with TRBD1 as a weak D call on 6 bases. The CDR3 reads CAWSFTGTNEKLFF. The DNA reads as follows: TGTGCCTGGAGTTTCACAGGGACTAATGAAAAACTGTTTTTT.